This TCR beta chain came from a study of blood T cell repertoires in COVID-19. The wider study: Material from acute and convalescent COVID-19 was sourced from the United States, Italy and Spain. Nucleic acid was either cDNA or gDNA, and it came from T cells, B-cell-depleted T cells, or PBMCs.

Losses at the gene ends were 0 bases for V and 9 bases for J; bases not matched to a gene: 6. The CDR3 loop spans 15 amino acids. Germline V gives CDR1 SGDLS, CDR2 YYNGEE. Original analysis: Estimation of nucleated cell counts relied on the amplification of reference gene primers. Clones were sequenced by immunoSEQ multiplex PCR, and TCRdb holds only the in-frame ones, with some missing. The DNA gave D and trimming, while V, J and clone size come from that table. Found here are around 260,000 clones, 85% of them singletons; the top ten hold 13%. The chain employs TRBV9 and TRBJ2-1; the match to TRBD1 covers 10 bases. Sequenced material: peripheral blood. The clonotype was recovered from a human donor in a cohort sampled during active COVID-19. Here the CDR3 reads CASSVASGTGVEQFF. CDR3 nucleotides: TGTGCCAGCAGCGTAGCGTCCGGGACAGGGGTTGAGCAGTTCTTC.